The rows below give T cell receptor beta chains drawn from one sample of a study of blood T cell repertoires in COVID-19. Profiled with immunoSEQ multiplex PCR; TCRdb holds only in-frame clones, not every one. Here the sample spans roughly 42,000 clones, nearly 90% being singletons. The sample consisted of peripheral blood. Receptors originate from a man aged 60 to 69 with acute or convalescent COVID-19. The CDR3 runs from the conserved cysteine through the conserved F or W. Each record gives: D gene, J gene, V gene, clone size, CDR3 DNA, CDR3 protein. The D gene is left open where the match is weak. Some rows have no size entry. The others give once, few or many, or a class for an expanded clone.

d_call: TRBD1
j_call: TRBJ1-2
v_call: TRBV5-6
clone_size: few
cdr3_nt: TGTGCCAGCAGCTCTCCGGGACAGGGGTTTTGGGGCTACACCTTC
cdr3_aa: CASSSPGQGFWGYTF

d_call: -
j_call: TRBJ2-3
v_call: TRBV29-1
clone_size: once
cdr3_nt: TGCAGCGCGAAAGCGGGTGATACAGATACGCAGTATTTT
cdr3_aa: CSAKAGDTDTQYF

d_call: -
j_call: TRBJ1-4
v_call: TRBV5-1
clone_size: -
cdr3_nt: TGCGCCAGCAGCTTGGGGCGGGACGGGTTAGTGGAGATTGAAAAACTGTTTTTT
cdr3_aa: CASSLGRDGLVEIEKLFF

d_call: -
j_call: TRBJ1-1
v_call: TRBV6-6
clone_size: -
cdr3_nt: TGTGCCGCGGGGAGGGGTGGCGGTGAAGCTTTCTTT
cdr3_aa: CAAGRGGGEAFF

d_call: -
j_call: TRBJ1-1
v_call: TRBV5-4
clone_size: -
cdr3_nt: TGTGCCAGCACCACTGGCGGAGGACAGATGAACACTGAAGCTTTCTTT
cdr3_aa: CASTTGGGQMNTEAFF

d_call: TRBD1
j_call: TRBJ1-4
v_call: TRBV25-1
clone_size: -
cdr3_nt: TGTGCCAGCAGTGGACACAGGGGGCTTAATGAAAAACTGTTTTTT
cdr3_aa: CASSGHRGLNEKLFF

d_call: -
j_call: TRBJ1-2
v_call: TRBV4-2
clone_size: -
cdr3_nt: TGTGCCAGCAGCCAAGAAAGTCACAGGACCCCTGGCTACACCTTC
cdr3_aa: CASSQESHRTPGYTF

d_call: -
j_call: TRBJ1-1
v_call: TRBV5-4
clone_size: -
cdr3_nt: TGTGCCAGCAGCTTGGCGGGGTCAAACACTGAAGCTTTCTTT
cdr3_aa: CASSLAGSNTEAFF

d_call: -
j_call: TRBJ1-5
v_call: TRBV7-2
clone_size: -
cdr3_nt: TGTGCCAGCAGCGGGATGGGGGCAAGCAATCAGCCCCAGCATTTT
cdr3_aa: CASSGMGASNQPQHF

d_call: TRBD2
j_call: TRBJ2-7
v_call: TRBV5-5
clone_size: -
cdr3_nt: TGTGCCAGCAGCTTACGACTAGCGGGGTACAACGAGCAGTACTTC
cdr3_aa: CASSLRLAGYNEQYF

d_call: TRBD2
j_call: TRBJ2-5
v_call: TRBV11-2
clone_size: -
cdr3_nt: TGTGCCAGCAGCGTGACTAGCGGGGGGGCCTTAGGAGAGACCCAGTACTTC
cdr3_aa: CASSVTSGGALGETQYF

d_call: -
j_call: TRBJ1-1
v_call: TRBV7-9
clone_size: -
cdr3_nt: TGTGCCAGCAGCTCCGGACAGATGGGGACTGAAGCTTTCTTT
cdr3_aa: CASSSGQMGTEAFF

d_call: -
j_call: TRBJ1-2
v_call: TRBV7-9
clone_size: -
cdr3_nt: TGTGCCAGCAGCTTCCCTGGCTCTTCGGCGGGGAGGTATGGCTACACCTTC
cdr3_aa: CASSFPGSSAGRYGYTF

d_call: -
j_call: TRBJ2-6
v_call: TRBV12-5
clone_size: -
cdr3_nt: TGTGCTAGTGGTTCCGGACAGACCTACTCTGGGGCCAACGTCCTGACTTTC
cdr3_aa: CASGSGQTYSGANVLTF

d_call: TRBD1
j_call: TRBJ1-4
v_call: TRBV3-1/TRBV3-2
clone_size: -
cdr3_nt: TGTGCCAGCAACAACCCGGGACAGGGGGCGACTAATGAAAAACTGTTTTTT
cdr3_aa: CASNNPGQGATNEKLFF

d_call: -
j_call: TRBJ1-1
v_call: TRBV18
clone_size: -
cdr3_nt: TGTGCCAGCTCCCCCGGTTCGTCGGGGTTGAACACTGAAGCTTTCTTT
cdr3_aa: CASSPGSSGLNTEAFF

d_call: -
j_call: TRBJ2-5
v_call: TRBV10-2
clone_size: -
cdr3_nt: TGCGCCAGCAGTGAGTGGGCGATAGAGACCCAGTACTTC
cdr3_aa: CASSEWAIETQYF

d_call: TRBD2
j_call: TRBJ2-7
v_call: TRBV5-1
clone_size: once
cdr3_nt: TGCGCCAGCAGCTCCGGGACTAGTAGCTACGAGCAGTACTTC
cdr3_aa: CASSSGTSSYEQYF

d_call: TRBD2
j_call: TRBJ2-7
v_call: TRBV10-2
clone_size: -
cdr3_nt: TGCGCCAGCAGTGTCGGGGGGGGTTTCTCCTACGAGCAGTACTTC
cdr3_aa: CASSVGGGFSYEQYF

d_call: TRBD1
j_call: TRBJ1-6
v_call: TRBV27
clone_size: -
cdr3_nt: TGTGCCAGCAGTCGGGACAGGGTTTCACCCCTCCACTTT
cdr3_aa: CASSRDRVSPLHF

d_call: TRBD2
j_call: TRBJ2-1
v_call: TRBV7-9
clone_size: -
cdr3_nt: TGTGCCAGCAGCTGCCCGGGACTAGCGGGGTACAATGAGCAGTTCTTC
cdr3_aa: CASSCPGLAGYNEQFF

d_call: -
j_call: TRBJ2-1
v_call: TRBV10-3
clone_size: -
cdr3_nt: TGTGCCATCAGTGATGGGGGGGCGGATGAGCAGTTCTTC
cdr3_aa: CAISDGGADEQFF

d_call: -
j_call: TRBJ1-4
v_call: TRBV15
clone_size: -
cdr3_nt: TGTGCCACCAGCAGAGATCTTCAGGTTAATGAAAAACTGTTTTTT
cdr3_aa: CATSRDLQVNEKLFF

d_call: -
j_call: TRBJ1-6
v_call: TRBV10-1
clone_size: -
cdr3_nt: TGTGCACCCCCGGGTTGGGGGGGGGCCCCCCGTCAGGATTCACCCCTCCACTTT
cdr3_aa: CAPPGWGGAPRQDSPLHF

d_call: -
j_call: TRBJ2-1
v_call: TRBV28
clone_size: -
cdr3_nt: TGTGCCAGCACGGAGGGACAGCCCAAAAATGAGCAGTTCTTC
cdr3_aa: CASTEGQPKNEQFF

d_call: TRBD1
j_call: TRBJ1-1
v_call: TRBV6-2/TRBV6-3
clone_size: -
cdr3_nt: TGTGCCAGCAGTTACACCCGGACAGGGGGGAACACTGAAGCTTTCTTT
cdr3_aa: CASSYTRTGGNTEAFF

d_call: TRBD2
j_call: TRBJ2-5
v_call: TRBV27
clone_size: -
cdr3_nt: TGTGCCAGCAGTTTGGGTAGCGGGCAAGAGACCCAGTACTTC
cdr3_aa: CASSLGSGQETQYF

d_call: TRBD2
j_call: TRBJ2-7
v_call: TRBV19
clone_size: few
cdr3_nt: TGTGCCAGTAGTATTGGGGCGCTAGCGGGGGCCTCCGAGCAGTACTTC
cdr3_aa: CASSIGALAGASEQYF

d_call: -
j_call: TRBJ2-1
v_call: TRBV21-1
clone_size: -
cdr3_nt: TGTGCCAGCAGCAAAGCAAGGGACAGGGGTTGTAATGAGCAGTTCTTC
cdr3_aa: CASSKARDRGCNEQFF

d_call: -
j_call: TRBJ2-2
v_call: TRBV5-5
clone_size: -
cdr3_nt: TGTGCCAGCAGCGGTGGACAGACCTCGACGGCCGGGGAGCTGTTTTTT
cdr3_aa: CASSGGQTSTAGELFF

d_call: TRBD1
j_call: TRBJ1-2
v_call: TRBV24-1
clone_size: once
cdr3_nt: TGTGCCACCAGACCCGGACAGGGGGCTAACTATGGCTACACCTTC
cdr3_aa: CATRPGQGANYGYTF

d_call: -
j_call: TRBJ2-3
v_call: TRBV7-7
clone_size: -
cdr3_nt: TGTGCTAGCAGCTTAGAGTCCCAACGTCTAGGCACAGATACGCAGTATTTT
cdr3_aa: CASSLESQRLGTDTQYF

d_call: -
j_call: TRBJ1-4
v_call: TRBV4-2
clone_size: -
cdr3_nt: TGTGCCAGCAGCCCCTTACAAGAAAAACTGTTTTTT
cdr3_aa: CASSPLQEKLFF

d_call: TRBD1
j_call: TRBJ2-3
v_call: TRBV29-1
clone_size: -
cdr3_nt: TGCAGCGTTGAAGGGTGGACAGGTTTATGGTCAGATACGCAGTATTTT
cdr3_aa: CSVEGWTGLWSDTQYF

d_call: -
j_call: TRBJ1-4
v_call: TRBV7-9
clone_size: few
cdr3_nt: TGTGCCAGCAGCCAGAGCGGGCGGAGGAATGAAAAACTGTTTTTT
cdr3_aa: CASSQSGRRNEKLFF

d_call: -
j_call: TRBJ1-4
v_call: TRBV6-5
clone_size: -
cdr3_nt: TGTGCCAGCAGCCGAGCCGGGGAGACCAAACTGTTTTTT
cdr3_aa: CASSRAGETKLFF

d_call: -
j_call: TRBJ2-1
v_call: TRBV21-1
clone_size: -
cdr3_nt: TGTGCCAGCAGCAAGGCCAAGCGGGGCTCCTACAATGAGCAGTTCTTC
cdr3_aa: CASSKAKRGSYNEQFF

d_call: -
j_call: TRBJ1-1
v_call: TRBV14
clone_size: -
cdr3_nt: TGTGCCAGCAGCCTACTCGGGAGGACTGAAGCTTTCTTT
cdr3_aa: CASSLLGRTEAFF

d_call: -
j_call: TRBJ1-2
v_call: TRBV3-1/TRBV3-2
clone_size: -
cdr3_nt: TGTGCCAGCAGCCAAGCCTCTTATGGCTACACCTTC
cdr3_aa: CASSQASYGYTF

d_call: -
j_call: TRBJ1-2
v_call: TRBV4-1
clone_size: -
cdr3_nt: TGCGCCAGCAGCCCCCCAATGGGGAGGTCCGGCGGCTACACCTTC
cdr3_aa: CASSPPMGRSGGYTF

d_call: -
j_call: TRBJ1-1
v_call: TRBV6-5
clone_size: -
cdr3_nt: TGTGCCAGCAGATTAGAGGGAGCAATGACTGAAGCTTTCTTT
cdr3_aa: CASRLEGAMTEAFF

d_call: -
j_call: TRBJ2-1
v_call: TRBV7-2
clone_size: -
cdr3_nt: TGTGCCAGCAGCTTAAATCCTCGGAGCTCCTACAATGAGCAGTTCTTC
cdr3_aa: CASSLNPRSSYNEQFF

d_call: TRBD1
j_call: TRBJ1-2
v_call: TRBV19
clone_size: few
cdr3_nt: TGTGCCAGTACCTCAGGGGGATCATTATATGGCTACACCTTC
cdr3_aa: CASTSGGSLYGYTF

d_call: TRBD2
j_call: TRBJ2-3
v_call: TRBV5-1
clone_size: -
cdr3_nt: TGCGCCAGCAGCGGCGGGGGGTCCACAGATACGCAGTATTTT
cdr3_aa: CASSGGGSTDTQYF

d_call: -
j_call: TRBJ2-3
v_call: TRBV7-6
clone_size: -
cdr3_nt: TGTGCCAGCAGCTTGGGTCCGGGGGCAGATACGCAGTATTTT
cdr3_aa: CASSLGPGADTQYF

d_call: TRBD1
j_call: TRBJ2-5
v_call: TRBV7-8
clone_size: -
cdr3_nt: TGTGCCAGCAGCTCGGACAGGGGGGATCAAGAGACCCAGTACTTC
cdr3_aa: CASSSDRGDQETQYF

d_call: TRBD1
j_call: TRBJ1-2
v_call: TRBV4-3
clone_size: -
cdr3_nt: TGCGCCAGCAGCCCAAGACAGGGGTTTGGCTACACCTTC
cdr3_aa: CASSPRQGFGYTF

d_call: -
j_call: TRBJ1-2
v_call: TRBV24-1
clone_size: -
cdr3_nt: TGTGCCACCTTTCCAGGGAAGCCCAACGGGGGCTACACCTTC
cdr3_aa: CATFPGKPNGGYTF

d_call: -
j_call: TRBJ1-1
v_call: TRBV6-6
clone_size: -
cdr3_nt: TGTGCCAGCAGTTACTCGGAGCTGAACACTGAAGCTTTCTTT
cdr3_aa: CASSYSELNTEAFF

d_call: -
j_call: TRBJ1-5
v_call: TRBV21-1
clone_size: -
cdr3_nt: TGTGCCAGCCGGACTCGGGACAGACTACACAATCAGCCCCAGCATTTT
cdr3_aa: CASRTRDRLHNQPQHF

d_call: -
j_call: TRBJ2-7
v_call: TRBV29-1
clone_size: once
cdr3_nt: TGCAGCGTTGTTTCAGGGTTGTTGGAGCAGTACTTC
cdr3_aa: CSVVSGLLEQYF

d_call: -
j_call: TRBJ1-2
v_call: TRBV6-5
clone_size: -
cdr3_nt: TGTGCCAGCAGTTCCCGAGGAGTGTTCTATGGCTACACCTTC
cdr3_aa: CASSSRGVFYGYTF

d_call: -
j_call: TRBJ1-1
v_call: TRBV12-3/TRBV12-4
clone_size: -
cdr3_nt: TGTGCCAGCAGGGAGGATGGGGAAGCTTTCTTT
cdr3_aa: CASREDGEAFF

d_call: -
j_call: TRBJ1-1
v_call: TRBV7-9
clone_size: -
cdr3_nt: TGTGCCAGCAGTTCCCAGGGGAACACTGAAGCTTTCTTT
cdr3_aa: CASSSQGNTEAFF

d_call: TRBD1
j_call: TRBJ1-5
v_call: TRBV24-1
clone_size: -
cdr3_nt: TGTGCCACCAGTCAAACAGGGGGCGATCAGCCCCAGCATTTT
cdr3_aa: CATSQTGGDQPQHF